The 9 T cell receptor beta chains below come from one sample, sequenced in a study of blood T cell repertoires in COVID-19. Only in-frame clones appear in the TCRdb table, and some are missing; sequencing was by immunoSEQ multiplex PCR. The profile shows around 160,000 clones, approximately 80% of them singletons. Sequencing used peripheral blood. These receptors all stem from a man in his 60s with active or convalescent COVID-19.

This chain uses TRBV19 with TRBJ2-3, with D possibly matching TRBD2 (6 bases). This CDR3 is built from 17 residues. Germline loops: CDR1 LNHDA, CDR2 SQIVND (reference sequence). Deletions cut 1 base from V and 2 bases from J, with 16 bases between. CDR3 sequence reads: CASSIAGPGEVTDTQYF. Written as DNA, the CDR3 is TGTGCCAGTAGTATAGCGGGGCCCGGGGAGGTCACAGATACGCAGTATTTT.

Here the CDR3 DNA reads TGCGCCAGCAGCCAGACTGGGGGGGGAGAGACCCAGTACTTC. Encoded protein: CASSQTGGGETQYF. The chain combines TRBV5-1 with TRBJ2-5; 7 bases map to TRBD2. CDR1 SGHRS and CDR2 YFSETQ come from the germline V gene. Germline trimming cut 4 bases from V and 4 bases from J; bases unmatched to any gene: 7. CDR3 length: 14 amino acids.

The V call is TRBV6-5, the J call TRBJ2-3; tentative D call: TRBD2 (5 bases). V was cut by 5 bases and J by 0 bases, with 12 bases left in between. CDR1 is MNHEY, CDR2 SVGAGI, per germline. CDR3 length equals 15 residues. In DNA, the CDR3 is TGTGCCAGCAGTCCGAGCGGAACTAGCACAGATACGCAGTATTTT. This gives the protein CASSPSGTSTDTQYF.

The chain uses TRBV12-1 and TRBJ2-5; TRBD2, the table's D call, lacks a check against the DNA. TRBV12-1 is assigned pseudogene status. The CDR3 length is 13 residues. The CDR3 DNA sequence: TGTGCCAGCAGCCGGAGCCGCGGGGGTGCCCAGTACTTC. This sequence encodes CASSRSRGGAQYF.

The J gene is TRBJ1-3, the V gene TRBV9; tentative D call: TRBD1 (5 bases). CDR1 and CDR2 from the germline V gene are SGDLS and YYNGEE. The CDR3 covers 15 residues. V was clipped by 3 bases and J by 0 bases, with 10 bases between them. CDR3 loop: CASSADSRSGNTIYF. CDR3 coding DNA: TGTGCCAGCAGCGCCGACAGCCGCTCTGGAAACACCATATATTTT. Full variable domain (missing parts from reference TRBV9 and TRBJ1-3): DSGVTQTPKHLITATGQRVTLRCSPRSGDLSVYWYQQSLDQGLQFLIQYYNGEERAKGNILERFSAQQFPDLHSELNLSSLELGDSALYFCASSADSRSGNTIYFGEGSWLTVV.

The CDR3 spells CASSPRVGYGYTF. The CDR3 bases are TGCGCCAGCAGCCCCCGGGTCGGCTATGGCTACACCTTC. The V gene is TRBV5-1, the J gene TRBJ1-2; D is uncertain. Germline V gene data show CDR1 as SGHRS and CDR2 as YFSETQ. The length of the CDR3 is 13 residues. The V end was cut by 4 bases, the J end by 4 bases, with 11 bases between.

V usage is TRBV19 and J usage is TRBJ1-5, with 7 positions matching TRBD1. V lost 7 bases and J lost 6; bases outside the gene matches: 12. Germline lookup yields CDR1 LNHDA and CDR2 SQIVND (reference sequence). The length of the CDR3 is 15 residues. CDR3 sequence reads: CASKGYRGRVQPQHF. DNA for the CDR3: TGTGCCAGTAAAGGATACAGGGGTAGGGTTCAGCCCCAGCATTTT. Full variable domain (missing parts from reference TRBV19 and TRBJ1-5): DGGITQSPKYLFRKEGQNVTLSCEQNLNHDAMYWYRQDPGQGLRLIYYSQIVNDFQKGDIAEGYSVSREKKESFPLTVTSAQKNPTAFYLCASKGYRGRVQPQHFGDGTRLSIL.

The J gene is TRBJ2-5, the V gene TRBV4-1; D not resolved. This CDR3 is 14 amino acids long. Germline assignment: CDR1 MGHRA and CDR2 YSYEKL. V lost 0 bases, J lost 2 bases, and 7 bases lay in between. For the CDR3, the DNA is TGCGCCAGCAGCCAAGATAGACTGCAAGAGACCCAGTACTTC. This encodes CASSQDRLQETQYF.

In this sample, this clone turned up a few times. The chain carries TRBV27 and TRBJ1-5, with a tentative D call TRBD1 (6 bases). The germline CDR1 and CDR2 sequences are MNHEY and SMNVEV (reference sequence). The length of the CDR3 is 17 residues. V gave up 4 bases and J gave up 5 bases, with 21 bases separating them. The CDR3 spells CASSSGLYRARDQPQHF. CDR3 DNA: TGTGCCAGCAGTTCCGGCCTCTACAGGGCACGCGATCAGCCCCAGCATTTT.